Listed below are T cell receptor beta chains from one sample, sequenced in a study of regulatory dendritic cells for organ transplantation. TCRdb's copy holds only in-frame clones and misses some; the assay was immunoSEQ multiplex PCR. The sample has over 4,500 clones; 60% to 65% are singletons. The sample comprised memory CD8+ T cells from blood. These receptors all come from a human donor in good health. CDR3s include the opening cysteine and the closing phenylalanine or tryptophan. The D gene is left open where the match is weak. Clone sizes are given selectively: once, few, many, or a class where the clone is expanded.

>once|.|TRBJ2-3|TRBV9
TGTGCCAGCAGCGTAGAAGCGGTCATGAGCACAGATACGCAGTATTTT
CASSVEAVMSTDTQYF
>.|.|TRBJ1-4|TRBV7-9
TGTGCCAGCAGCCTCCCCCGATTCCAAGGACAGAGTAATGAAAAACTGTTTTTT
CASSLPRFQGQSNEKLFF
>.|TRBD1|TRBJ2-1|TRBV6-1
TGTGCCAGCAGTGAATTGCCGGGACAGAGCTCCTACAATGAGCAGTTCTTC
CASSELPGQSSYNEQFF
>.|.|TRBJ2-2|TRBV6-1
TGTGCCAGCAGTTACGCGGGGGAGCTGTTTTTT
CASSYAGELFF
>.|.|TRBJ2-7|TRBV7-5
TGTGCCAGCGGGGGGAGTGCCGACTACGAGCAGTACTTC
CASGGSADYEQYF
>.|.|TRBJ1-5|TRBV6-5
TGTGCCAGCAGTAGAGGGTTAAACAATCAGCCCCAGCATTTT
CASSRGLNNQPQHF
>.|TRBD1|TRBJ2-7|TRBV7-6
TGTGCCAGCAGCTTGGGACAGCAGCAGTACTTC
CASSLGQQQYF
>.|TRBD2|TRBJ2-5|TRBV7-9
TGTGCCAGCAGCCTTCCCCTGGCGGGGGAAGAGACCCAGTACTTC
CASSLPLAGEETQYF
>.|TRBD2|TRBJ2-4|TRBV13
TGTGCCAGCAGCGCCCGAAGAGCGGGGGGGCCGGATAAAAACATTCAGTACTTC
CASSARRAGGPDKNIQYF
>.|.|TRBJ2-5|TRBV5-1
TGCGCCAGCAGCCAGCATGGGTTACTAGCAGGGACCCAGTACTTC
CASSQHGLLAGTQYF
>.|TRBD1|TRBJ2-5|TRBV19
TGTGCCAGTAGTATAGACCCTCCGGGACAGGGGGTAAAAGAGACCCAGTACTTC
CASSIDPPGQGVKETQYF
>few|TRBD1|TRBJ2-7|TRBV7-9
TGTGCCAGCAGCTCCATCGGACAGGGCATGGTCGAGCAGTACTTC
CASSSIGQGMVEQYF
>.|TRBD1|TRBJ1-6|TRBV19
TGTGCCAGTAGCAGGACAGGGAGCTCACCCCTCCACTTT
CASSRTGSSPLHF
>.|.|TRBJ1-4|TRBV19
TGTGCCAGTAGTATACGGGACACCACTAATGAAAAACTGTTTTTT
CASSIRDTTNEKLFF
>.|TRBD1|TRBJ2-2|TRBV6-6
TGTGCCAGCAGTTACTCTTGGCAGGGGGACACCGGGGAGCTGTTTTTT
CASSYSWQGDTGELFF
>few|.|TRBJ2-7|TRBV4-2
TGTGCCAGCAGCCAAGATTCGACTAGCTACGAGCAGTACTTC
CASSQDSTSYEQYF
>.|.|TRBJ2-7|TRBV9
TGTGCCAGCAGCGGTCGGGGTGGGCACGAGCAGTACTTC
CASSGRGGHEQYF
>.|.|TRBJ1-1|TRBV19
TGTGCCAGTAGTATAATGGTGACAGCGAACACTGAAGCTTTCTTT
CASSIMVTANTEAFF
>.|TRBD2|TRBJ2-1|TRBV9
TGTGCCAGCAGCGACTCAGGAGCGGGGGACTACAATGAGCAGTTCTTC
CASSDSGAGDYNEQFF
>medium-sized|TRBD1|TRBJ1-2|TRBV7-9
TGTGCCAGCAGCATAGACAGGGGAGGTAATGGCTACACCTTC
CASSIDRGGNGYTF
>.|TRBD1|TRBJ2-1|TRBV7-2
TGTGCCAGCAGCTGGCAACAGGGGGGTCTCAATGAGCAGTTCTTC
CASSWQQGGLNEQFF
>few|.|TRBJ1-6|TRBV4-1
TGCGCCAGCAGCCAAGGTGCGACAGATAATTCACCCCTCCACTTT
CASSQGATDNSPLHF
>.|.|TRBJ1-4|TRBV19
TGTGCCAGTAGTACTCTCGAAGGGGTCTATAATGAAAAACTGTTTTTT
CASSTLEGVYNEKLFF
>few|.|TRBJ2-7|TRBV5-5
TGTGCCAGCAGCTTCGGACAGATCTCCTACGAGCAGTACTTC
CASSFGQISYEQYF
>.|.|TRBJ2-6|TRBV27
TGTGCCAGCAGGGACATGGTGGATGGGGCCAACGTCCTGACTTTC
CASRDMVDGANVLTF
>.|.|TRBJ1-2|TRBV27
TGTGCCAGCAGTTACGGGGGGGGCTACACCTTC
CASSYGGGYTF
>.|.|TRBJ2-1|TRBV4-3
TGCGCCAGCAGCCTAGGTAGCCTGTACAATGAGCAGTTCTTC
CASSLGSLYNEQFF
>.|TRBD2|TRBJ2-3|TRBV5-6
TGTGCCAGCAGACTAGCGGGGGACACAGATACGCAGTATTTT
CASRLAGDTDTQYF
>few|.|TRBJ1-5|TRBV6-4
TGTGCCAGCGCCACAGATAGCAATCAGCCCCAGCATTTT
CASATDSNQPQHF
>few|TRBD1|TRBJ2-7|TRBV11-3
TGTGCCAGCAGCCTCCGGGACAGGGCCTACGAGCAGTACTTC
CASSLRDRAYEQYF
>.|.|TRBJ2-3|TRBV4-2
TGTGCCAGCAGCCAAGATTCCAGGGGAACAGATACGCAGTATTTT
CASSQDSRGTDTQYF
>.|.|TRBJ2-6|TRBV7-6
TGTGCCAGCAGCCCCGGACAGTCTGGGGCCAACGTCCTGACTTTC
CASSPGQSGANVLTF
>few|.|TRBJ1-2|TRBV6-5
TGTGCCAGCAGACTCACACCCGGGAGTTTCTATGGCTACACCTTC
CASRLTPGSFYGYTF
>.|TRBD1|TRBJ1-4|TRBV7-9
TGTGCCAGCAGCAGGGACAGCCTGAATGAAAAACTGTTTTTT
CASSRDSLNEKLFF
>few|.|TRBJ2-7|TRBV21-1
TGTGCCAGCAGCCTGGGGACAGGGTCCATTCAAAAGTACTTC
CASSLGTGSIQKYF
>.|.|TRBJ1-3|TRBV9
TGTGCCAGCAGCGTAGAGGGGCAACTTTCTGGAAACACCATATATTTT
CASSVEGQLSGNTIYF
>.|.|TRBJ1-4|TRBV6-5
TGTGCCAGCAGTTATCCCCCGACAGCAACTAATGAAAAACTGTTTTTT
CASSYPPTATNEKLFF
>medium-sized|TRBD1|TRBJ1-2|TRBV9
TGTGCCAGCAGTGAAGGGGCGACAGGGAGATCTAACTATGGCTACACCTTC
CASSEGATGRSNYGYTF
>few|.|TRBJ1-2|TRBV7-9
TGTGCCAGCAGCGCGGGACCTAACTATGGCTACACCTTC
CASSAGPNYGYTF
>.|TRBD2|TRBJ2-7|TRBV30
TGTGCCTGCCAATGGACTAGCGGGGGACAAATTCCCTACGAGCAGTACTTC
CACQWTSGGQIPYEQYF
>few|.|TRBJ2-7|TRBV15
TGTGCCACCAGCAGGGCCGGGACACCGTCGGACGAGCAGTACTTC
CATSRAGTPSDEQYF
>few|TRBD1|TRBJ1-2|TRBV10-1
TGCGCCAGTCCGAGGACAGGGTTCTATGGCTACACCTTC
CASPRTGFYGYTF
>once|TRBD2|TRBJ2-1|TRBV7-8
TGTGCCATCGGTAGCGGGGGGGCAGATGAGCAGTTCTTC
CAIGSGGADEQFF
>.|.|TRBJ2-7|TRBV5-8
TGTGCCAGCAGACTTGGACAGGAGGGCCCCTACGAGCAGTACTTC
CASRLGQEGPYEQYF
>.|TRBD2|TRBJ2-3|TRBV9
TGTGCCAGCAGCGTCACTAGCGGGGACGCAGATACGCAGTATTTT
CASSVTSGDADTQYF
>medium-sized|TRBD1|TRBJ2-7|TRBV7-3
TGTGCCAGCAGCTTAACAGAGGGGGCGGCCCACGAGCAGTACTTC
CASSLTEGAAHEQYF
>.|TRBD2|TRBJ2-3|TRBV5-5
TGTGCCAGCAGCGGCCTCTCGCGGGGGGCTCCAGATACGCAGTATTTT
CASSGLSRGAPDTQYF
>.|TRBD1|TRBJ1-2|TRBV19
TGTGCCAGTAGTCTACAGGGGAGCGACTATGGCTACACCTTC
CASSLQGSDYGYTF